This TCR beta chain originates from a study of control samples from healthy donors and cancer patients. Only in-frame clones appear in the TCRdb table, and some are missing; sequencing was by immunoSEQ multiplex PCR. The sample lists some 210,000 clones, about 91% occurring once. Germline CDR1 reads GTSNPN; CDR2 reads SVGIG (reference sequence). V lost 0 bases and J 5 bases, leaving 14 bases between the germline ends. The CDR3 length is 16 residues. This TCR derives from a man aged 30 to 39 in good health. The rearrangement links TRBV30 to TRBJ1-6; D not certain. The sequencing sample was made of blood. The CDR3 loop is CAWSVRPYSNNSPLHF. In DNA form, the CDR3 reads TGTGCCTGGAGTGTACGGCCTTATAGTAATAATTCACCCCTCCACTTT.